The 26 T cell receptor beta chains below were found in one sample sequenced in a study of a mutant IDH1 vaccine in newly diagnosed glioma. No antigens are known for them. This sample's time point: week 47, end of study. Alongside topical imiquimod, each dose of vaccine comprised 300 ug of mutant IDH1 20-mer peptide. Assay used: immunoSEQ multiplex PCR; TCRdb lists only in-frame clones, some missing. This sample carries tens of thousands of clones, around four fifths of them seen once, and the ten largest clones take approximately 3.4%. Specimen: PBMCs, collected from a glioma patient whose treatment included an IDH1 peptide vaccine. These receptors originate from a woman in her 50s with glioma.

The chain joins TRBV10-2 to TRBJ1-1; D unresolved. The germline V gene has CDR1 WSHSY and CDR2 SAAADI. The V end was cut by 2 bases, the J end by 6 bases, with 10 bases between. This CDR3 spans 13 amino acids. The CDR3 protein is CASSEGVGSEAFF. The CDR3 region has the DNA TGCGCCAGCAGTGAGGGGGTGGGCTCTGAAGCTTTCTTT.

The chain couples TRBV28 to TRBJ2-7, with D hard to call. Germline CDR1 reads MDHEN; CDR2 reads SYDVKM. V dropped 5 bases and J dropped 5 bases, with 19 bases sitting between them. The CDR3 consists of 15 residues. The CDR3 DNA sequence: TGTGCCAGCAGTCTGACCGGGTCCCAGTCCCACGAGCAGTACTTC. Translation gives CASSLTGSQSHEQYF.

The chain is built from TRBV2 and TRBJ2-7; D not certain. The CDR3 spans 11 residues. The germline V gene has CDR1 SNHLY and CDR2 FYNNEI. The germline V and J ends were trimmed by 4 bases and 3 bases, with 4 bases remaining between them. DNA for the CDR3: TGTGCCAGCAGTGGAAACTACGAGCAGTACTTC. As protein: CASSGNYEQYF.

The J gene is TRBJ1-4, the V gene TRBV25-1; 7 positions agree with TRBD1. The CDR3 is made up of 16 amino acids. Germline loops: CDR1 MGHDK, CDR2 SYGVNS. V lost 0 bases to trimming and J lost 7 bases; unmatched junction nucleotides: 8. The CDR3 DNA sequence: TGTGCCAGCAGTGAATATAGGGGGACAGAACTTGAAAAACTGTTTTTT. Protein product: CASSEYRGTELEKLFF.

The chain uses TRBV5-4 and TRBJ2-7; no clear D. This CDR3 is 14 amino acids long. CDR1 and CDR2 from the germline V gene are SGHNT and YYREEE (reference sequence). Trimming shortened V by 0 bases and J by 1 base, and 8 bases separated the two germline ends. The CDR3 sequence is CASSLATESYEQYF. Written as DNA, the CDR3 is TGTGCCAGCAGCTTGGCAACGGAATCCTACGAGCAGTACTTC. Together with reference TRBV5-4 and TRBJ2-7, the CDR3 gives the full variable domain: ETGVTQSPTHLIKTRGQQVTLRCSSQSGHNTVSWYQQALGQGPQFIFQYYREEENGRGNFPPRFSGLQFPNYSSELNVNALELDDSALYLCASSLATESYEQYFGPGTRLTVT.

The rearrangement uses TRBV11-1 and TRBJ2-2; D possibly corresponds to TRBD1 (5 bases). The germline gives CDR1 SGHAT, CDR2 FQDESV (reference sequence). Trimming stripped 5 bases from V and 4 bases from J, with 8 bases between. This CDR3 region has 13 residues. CDR3 protein: CASSLGATGELFF. In nucleotides, the CDR3 is TGTGCCAGCAGCCTAGGGGCCACCGGGGAGCTGTTTTTT.

In DNA form, the CDR3 reads TGTGCCAGCAGTTTTCCTAGCGGGGATTTCAAGACCCAGTACTTC. Protein product: CASSFPSGDFKTQYF. V and J are TRBV2 and TRBJ2-5, with 9 bases that match TRBD2. Germline CDR1 is SNHLY and CDR2 is FYNNEI. The CDR3 is 15 amino acids. Germline trimming cut 5 bases from V and 6 bases from J; bases unmatched to any gene: 10.

The rearrangement links TRBV7-9 to TRBJ2-7; the match to TRBD2 covers 7 bases. With V trimmed by 5 bases and J by 5 bases, 9 bases remained unmatched. The CDR3 totals 14 residues. Germline-derived CDR1 and CDR2 are SEHNR and FQNEAQ (reference sequence). CDR3 coding DNA: TGTGCCAGCAGCCTGGGGGGAGGGTATAACGAGCAGTACTTC. As protein: CASSLGGGYNEQYF.

The rearrangement joins TRBV11-1 to TRBJ2-3; no reliable D call. The CDR3 is 18 amino acids. With 2 bases removed from V and 0 bases from J, the gap between germline ends came to 18 bases. Looked up from germline, CDR1 is SGHAT and CDR2 is FQDESV (reference sequence). The CDR3 region has the DNA TGTGCCAGCAGCTTAACGCCGTCTGCCCGAACTAGCACAGATACGCAGTATTTT. It codes for CASSLTPSARTSTDTQYF.

J is TRBJ1-2 and V is TRBV29-1; D not resolved. The CDR3 is 14 residues long. Germline CDR1 and CDR2: SQVTM and ANQGSEA. Trimming removed 0 bases at V and 0 bases at J, with 8 bases between. The CDR3 loop reads CSVEDRSPNYGYTF. The CDR3 bases are TGCAGCGTTGAAGACCGGTCCCCTAACTATGGCTACACCTTC.

The chain couples TRBV9 to TRBJ2-1; the match to TRBD2 covers 11 bases. This CDR3 is built from 16 residues. Trimming at V came to 0 bases and at J to 9 bases, leaving 8 bases not matched to a gene. Germline loops: CDR1 SGDLS, CDR2 YYNGEE. The DNA of the CDR3 is TGTGCCAGCAGCGTAGCGATTAGCGGGGGGGCGGGTGAGCAGTTCTTC. Residues: CASSVAISGGAGEQFF. Variable domain in full (rest from reference TRBV9 and TRBJ2-1): DSGVTQTPKHLITATGQRVTLRCSPRSGDLSVYWYQQSLDQGLQFLIQYYNGEERAKGNILERFSAQQFPDLHSELNLSSLELGDSALYFCASSVAISGGAGEQFFGPGTRLTVL.

This clone came up once. This rearrangement joins TRBV5-5 to TRBJ1-5; D is possibly TRBD1 (6 bases). CDR1 is SGHKS and CDR2 is YYEKEE in the germline V gene (reference sequence). The CDR3 spans 17 residues. Trimming cost V 0 bases and J 9 bases, with 22 bases left between them. CDR3 bases: TGTGCCAGCAGCTTGGGGACAGACCTTATACAATCAGTGCCCCAGCATTTT. This translates into CASSLGTDLIQSVPQHF.

CDR3 bases: TGTGCCAGCAGCCCCTGGGGGACAGCGAACTCCTACGAGCAGTACTTC. It yields the protein CASSPWGTANSYEQYF. The chain uses TRBV4-2 and TRBJ2-7, with TRBD1 identical over 7 bases. Germline V gene data show CDR1 as LGHNA and CDR2 as YNFKEQ. The J segment lost 0 bases and the V segment lost 4 bases, leaving 9 bases of the junction unmatched. This CDR3 is built from 16 residues.

This CDR3 is CASSVSGEQFF. CDR3 sequence (DNA): TGTGCCAGCAGCGTTTCAGGTGAGCAGTTCTTC. The chain carries TRBV9 and TRBJ2-1, with D unresolved. Trimming stripped 2 bases from V and 9 bases from J, with 6 bases between. The CDR3 totals 11 residues. In germline, CDR1 is SGDLS, CDR2 YYNGEE.

This sequence joins TRBV6-1 and TRBJ2-5, with D maybe TRBD1 (5 bases). Trimming removed 10 bases at V and 5 bases at J, with 17 bases between. This CDR3 region has 13 residues. Germline assignment: CDR1 MNHNS and CDR2 SASEGT. The CDR3 spells CATRPPGWETQYF. In DNA, the CDR3 is TGTGCCACCCGCCCACCAGGGTGGGAGACCCAGTACTTC.

The V and J genes are TRBV19 and TRBJ1-1, with 7 nucleotides matching TRBD1. Germline V gene data show CDR1 as LNHDA and CDR2 as SQIVND (reference sequence). V was pared by 6 bases and J by 0 bases, with 10 bases of the junction left unmatched. The CDR3 sequence is 16 residues long. The CDR3 nucleotides read TGTGCCAGTAGGCGGGTGTTGGGACAGCTGAACACTGAAGCTTTCTTT. It yields the protein CASRRVLGQLNTEAFF. Using reference TRBV19 and TRBJ1-1 for the parts outside the CDR3, the full variable domain is DGGITQSPKYLFRKEGQNVTLSCEQNLNHDAMYWYRQDPGQGLRLIYYSQIVNDFQKGDIAEGYSVSREKKESFPLTVTSAQKNPTAFYLCASRRVLGQLNTEAFFGQGTRLTVV.

This clone was found a few times. V is TRBV7-9 and J is TRBJ1-1, with 8 bases that match TRBD1. The junction had 5 bases not matched to a gene; V was cut back by 5 bases and J by 0 bases. Germline CDR1 is SEHNR and CDR2 is FQNEAQ (reference sequence). This CDR3 spans 15 amino acids. The CDR3 DNA follows: TGTGCCAGCAGCCCTGGACAGGGAATGAACACTGAAGCTTTCTTT. This encodes CASSPGQGMNTEAFF.

This chain connects TRBV2 to TRBJ1-2; 7 nucleotides align to TRBD1. The CDR3 extends over 14 amino acids. Germline V gene lookup returns CDR1 SNHLY and CDR2 FYNNEI. V dropped 6 bases and J dropped 3; count of bases not matched to a gene: 7. CDR3 bases: TGTGCCAGCAGCCAGGACAGGAGTTACTATGGCTACACCTTC. Its protein is CASSQDRSYYGYTF.

The V gene is TRBV11-2, the J gene TRBJ2-7; D gene unclear. V was shortened by 1 base and J by 1 base, with 5 bases between the two germline ends. The CDR3 totals 13 residues. The germline V gene encodes CDR1 SGHAT and CDR2 FQNNGV. The CDR3 DNA is TGTGCCAGCAGCTTAGCCGTTTCCTACGAGCAGTACTTC. Protein: CASSLAVSYEQYF.

The rearrangement joins TRBV6-1 to TRBJ1-1; 9 bases fit TRBD1. The germline V gene has CDR1 MNHNS and CDR2 SASEGT. This CDR3 region has 17 residues. The V and J ends lost 4 bases and 3 bases, in that order; junction bases with no gene match: 12. The CDR3 DNA sequence: TGTGCCAGCAGTGTTTATACAGGGGGCGTTGGGTACACTGAAGCTTTCTTT. Its translation: CASSVYTGGVGYTEAFF.

V usage is TRBV6-5 and J usage is TRBJ1-2, with 11 bases fitting TRBD1. This CDR3 region has 15 residues. V was clipped by 5 bases and J by 8 bases; unmatched bases: 10. Looked up from germline, CDR1 is MNHEY and CDR2 is SVGAGI. DNA for the CDR3: TGTGCCAGCAGTCCCCTAGGACAGGGGGCGAAAGGCTACACCTTC. This translates into CASSPLGQGAKGYTF.

This clone has a handful of counts. CDR3 region: CSVGQGGEKLFF. The DNA of the CDR3 is TGCAGCGTTGGCCAGGGAGGAGAAAAACTGTTTTTT. The chain links TRBV29-1 to TRBJ1-4; maybe TRBD1 (5 bases). The CDR3 is 12 amino acids. Per germline, CDR1 SQVTM and CDR2 ANQGSEA. V shed 4 bases and J shed 8 bases, with 11 bases lying between them.

The V gene is TRBV18, the J gene TRBJ2-7; 8 bases line up with TRBD1. The CDR3 is 13 residues long. Germline assignment: CDR1 KGHSH and CDR2 LQKENI. V dropped 1 base and J dropped 4; count of bases not matched to a gene: 0. CDR3 in amino acids: CASSPRQGYEQYF. The CDR3 DNA reads TGTGCCAGCTCACCACGACAGGGGTACGAGCAGTACTTC.

The V gene is TRBV5-5, the J gene TRBJ1-1; TRBD1 might be the D (6 bases). The germline CDR1 and CDR2 sequences are SGHKS and YYEKEE (reference sequence). V lost 7 bases and J lost 0, with 10 bases in between. The length of the CDR3 is 13 residues. This chain's CDR3 is CASRQDLNTEAFF. CDR3 in DNA: TGTGCCAGCCGACAGGATTTGAACACTGAAGCTTTCTTT.

The rearrangement links TRBV15 to TRBJ2-2; perhaps TRBD2 as D (7 bases). Trimming took 0 bases from V and 2 from J, leaving 16 bases between them. The CDR3 consists of 18 residues. Germline loops: CDR1 LNHNV, CDR2 YYDKDF (reference sequence). The chain's CDR3 is CATSRDIGRGPNTGELFF. Written as DNA, the CDR3 is TGTGCCACCAGCAGAGATATCGGGCGGGGGCCTAACACCGGGGAGCTGTTTTTT.

The J gene is TRBJ2-5, the V gene TRBV10-1, with D possibly matching TRBD1 (5 bases). Germline V gene lookup returns CDR1 WNHNN and CDR2 SYGVQD (reference sequence). The CDR3 runs to 14 residues. Trimming took 7 bases from V and 1 from J, leaving 13 bases between them. CDR3 DNA sequence: TGCGCCAGCACTCCTCAGGGTTCCCAAGAGACCCAGTACTTC. This sequence encodes CASTPQGSQETQYF.